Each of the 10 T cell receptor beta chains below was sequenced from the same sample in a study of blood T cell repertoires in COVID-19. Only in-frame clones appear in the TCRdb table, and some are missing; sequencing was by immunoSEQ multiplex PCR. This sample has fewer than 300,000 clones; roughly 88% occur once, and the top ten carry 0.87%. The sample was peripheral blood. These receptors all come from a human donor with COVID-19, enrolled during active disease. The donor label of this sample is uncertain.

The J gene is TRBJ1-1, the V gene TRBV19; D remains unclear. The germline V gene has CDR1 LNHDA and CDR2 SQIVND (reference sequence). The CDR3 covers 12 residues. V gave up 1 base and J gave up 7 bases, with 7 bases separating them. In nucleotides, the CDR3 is TGTGCCAGTAGTATAGCGACGGGTGAAGCTTTCTTT. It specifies CASSIATGEAFF.

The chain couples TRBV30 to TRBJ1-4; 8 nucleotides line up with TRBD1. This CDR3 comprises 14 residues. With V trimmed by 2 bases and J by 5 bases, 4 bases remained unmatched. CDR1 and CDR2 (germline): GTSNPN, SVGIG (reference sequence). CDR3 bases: TGTGCCTGGAGTTCACAGGGGGGAAATGAAAAACTGTTTTTT. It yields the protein CAWSSQGGNEKLFF.

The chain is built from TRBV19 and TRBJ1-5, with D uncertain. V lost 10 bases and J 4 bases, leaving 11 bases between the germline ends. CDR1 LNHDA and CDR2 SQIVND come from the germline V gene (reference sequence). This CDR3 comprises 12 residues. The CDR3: CATERGNQPQHF. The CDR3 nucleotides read TGTGCCACCGAGAGAGGGAATCAGCCCCAGCATTTT.

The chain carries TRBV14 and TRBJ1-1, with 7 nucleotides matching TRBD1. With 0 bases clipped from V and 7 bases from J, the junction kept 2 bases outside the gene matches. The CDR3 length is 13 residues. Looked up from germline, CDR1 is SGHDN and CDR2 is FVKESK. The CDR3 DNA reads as TGTGCCAGCAGCCAAGATGGGGACAGTGAAGCTTTCTTT. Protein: CASSQDGDSEAFF.

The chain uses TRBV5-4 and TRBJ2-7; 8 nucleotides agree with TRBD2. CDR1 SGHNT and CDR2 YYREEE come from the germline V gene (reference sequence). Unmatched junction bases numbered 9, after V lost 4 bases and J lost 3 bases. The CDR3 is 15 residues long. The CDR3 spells CASSPPSREGYEQYF. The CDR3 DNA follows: TGTGCCAGCAGCCCCCCCTCTCGGGAGGGCTACGAGCAGTACTTC. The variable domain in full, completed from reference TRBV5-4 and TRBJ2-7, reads ETGVTQSPTHLIKTRGQQVTLRCSSQSGHNTVSWYQQALGQGPQFIFQYYREEENGRGNFPPRFSGLQFPNYSSELNVNALELDDSALYLCASSPPSREGYEQYFGPGTRLTVT.

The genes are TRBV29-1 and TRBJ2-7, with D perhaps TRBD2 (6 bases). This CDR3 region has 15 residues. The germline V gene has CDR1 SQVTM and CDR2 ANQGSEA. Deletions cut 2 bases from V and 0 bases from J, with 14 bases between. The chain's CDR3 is CSVESNWGDSYEQYF. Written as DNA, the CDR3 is TGCAGCGTTGAAAGTAATTGGGGGGACTCCTACGAGCAGTACTTC.

CDR3 sequence: CASSLEGALREKLFF. DNA for the CDR3: TGTGCCAGCAGCTTAGAGGGGGCTTTGAGAGAAAAACTGTTTTTT. The chain uses TRBV11-2 and TRBJ1-4; possibly TRBD1 for D (6 bases). Germline-derived CDR1 and CDR2 are SGHAT and FQNNGV. This CDR3 has 15 residues. With 0 bases removed from V and 8 bases from J, the gap between germline ends came to 13 bases.

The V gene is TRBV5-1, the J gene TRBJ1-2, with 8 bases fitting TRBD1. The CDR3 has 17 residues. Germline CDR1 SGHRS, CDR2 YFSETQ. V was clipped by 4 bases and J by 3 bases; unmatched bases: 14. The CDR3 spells CASSLDPDRASDYGYTF. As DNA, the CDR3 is TGCGCCAGCAGCCTTGACCCGGACAGGGCTTCGGACTATGGCTACACCTTC.

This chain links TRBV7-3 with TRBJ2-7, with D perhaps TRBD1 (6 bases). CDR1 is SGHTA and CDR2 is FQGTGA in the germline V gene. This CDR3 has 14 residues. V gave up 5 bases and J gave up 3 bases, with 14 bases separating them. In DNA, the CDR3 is TGTGCCAGCAGCCAAGGCCCGGACAGCTACGAGCAGTACTTC. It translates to CASSQGPDSYEQYF. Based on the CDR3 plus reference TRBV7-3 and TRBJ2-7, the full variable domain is GAGVSQTPSNKVTEKGKYVELRCDPISGHTALYWYRQSLGQGPEFLIYFQGTGAADDSGLPNDRFFAVRPEGSVSTLKIQRTERGDSAVYLCASSQGPDSYEQYFGPGTRLTVT.

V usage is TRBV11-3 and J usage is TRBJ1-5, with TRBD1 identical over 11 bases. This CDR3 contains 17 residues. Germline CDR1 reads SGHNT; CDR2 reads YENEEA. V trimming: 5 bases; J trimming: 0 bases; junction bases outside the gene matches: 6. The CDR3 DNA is TGTGCCAGCAGCCGGGGACAGGGGGAGTATAGCAATCAGCCCCAGCATTTT. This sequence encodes CASSRGQGEYSNQPQHF.